Presented here are 2 T cell receptor beta chains from one specimen sequenced in a study of neurological immune-mediated disorders. Via MiXCR, TCRdb re-called the 5' RACE reads, giving one row per CDR3 protein. Seen here are 50,000 to 70,000 distinct CDR3 sequences, 3% to 3.5% observed once, and the top ten hold over 3.5%. Input material: PBMCs. The receptor source for this set is a middle-aged man with multiple sclerosis.

This clonotype was found many times. This rearrangement joins TRBV7-6 to TRBJ2-7; 9 bases align to TRBD1. The CDR3 is 16 amino acids. Germline trimming cut 1 base from V and 4 bases from J; bases unmatched to any gene: 8. Looked up from germline, CDR1 is SGHVS and CDR2 is FNYEAQ. The CDR3 bases are TGTGCCAGCAGCTTAGACCCAGGACAGGGGCGGTACGAGCAGTACTTC. Protein sequence: CASSLDPGQGRYEQYF.

This clonotype was seen many times. The chain couples TRBV29-1 to TRBJ2-1; 9 bases align to TRBD1. The CDR3 spans 12 residues. V shed 7 bases and J 7 bases; nucleotides not matched to a gene: 5. Germline lookup yields CDR1 SQVTM and CDR2 ANQGSEA. The DNA of the CDR3 is TGCAGCGGAAACAGGGGGCCGAATGAGCAGTTCTTC. Translating gives CSGNRGPNEQFF.